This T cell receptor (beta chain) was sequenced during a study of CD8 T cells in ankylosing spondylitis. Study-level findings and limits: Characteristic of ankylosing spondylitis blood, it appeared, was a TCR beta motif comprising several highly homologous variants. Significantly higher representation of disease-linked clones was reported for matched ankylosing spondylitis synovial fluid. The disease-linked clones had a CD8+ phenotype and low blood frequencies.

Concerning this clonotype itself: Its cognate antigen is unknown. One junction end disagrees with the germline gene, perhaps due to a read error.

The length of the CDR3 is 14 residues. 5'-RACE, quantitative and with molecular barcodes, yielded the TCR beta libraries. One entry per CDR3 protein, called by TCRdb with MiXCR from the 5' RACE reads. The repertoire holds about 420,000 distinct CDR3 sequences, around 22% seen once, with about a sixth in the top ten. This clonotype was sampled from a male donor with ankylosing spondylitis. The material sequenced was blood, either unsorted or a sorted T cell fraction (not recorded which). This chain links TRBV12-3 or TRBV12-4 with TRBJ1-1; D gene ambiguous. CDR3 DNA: TGTGCCAGCAGCTTAGGTGCGGTGAACACTGAAGCTTTCTTT. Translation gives CASSLGAVNTEAFF.